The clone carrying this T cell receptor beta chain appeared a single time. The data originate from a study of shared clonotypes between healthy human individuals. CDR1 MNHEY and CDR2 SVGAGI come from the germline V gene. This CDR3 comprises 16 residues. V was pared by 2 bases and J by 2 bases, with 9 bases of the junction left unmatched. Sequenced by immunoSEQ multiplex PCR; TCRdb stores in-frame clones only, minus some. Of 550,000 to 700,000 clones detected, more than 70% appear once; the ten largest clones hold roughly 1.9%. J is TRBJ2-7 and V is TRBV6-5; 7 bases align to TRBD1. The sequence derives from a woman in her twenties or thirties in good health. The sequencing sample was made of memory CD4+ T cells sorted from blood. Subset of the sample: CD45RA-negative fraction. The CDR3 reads CASSYTGTASTYEQYF. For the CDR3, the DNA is TGTGCCAGCAGTTACACCGGGACAGCCTCAACCTACGAGCAGTACTTC.